This entry describes one TCR beta chain. What it recognizes is unknown. This CDR3 spans 13 amino acids. V lost 5 bases and J lost 6, with 10 bases in between. The sample originates from a study of T cells after yellow fever vaccination. Findings and caveats of the study: Repertoires sorted by FACS could include abundant clonotypes that are contaminants from the bulk population.

A single record per CDR3 protein comes from TCRdb applying MiXCR to the 5' RACE reads. The sample has approximately 580,000 distinct CDR3 sequences, around 16% seen once; the top ten hold 17%. The source material was PBMCs, sampled less than 6 days after the first yellow fever vaccination. This chain connects TRBV12-3 or TRBV12-4 to TRBJ2-2; unclear D gene. The origin of this receptor is a man younger than 35 who received the YFV17D yellow fever vaccine. DNA of the CDR3: TGTGCCAGCAGTCCCGCATATCCCGGGGAGCTGTTTTTT. This codes for CASSPAYPGELFF.